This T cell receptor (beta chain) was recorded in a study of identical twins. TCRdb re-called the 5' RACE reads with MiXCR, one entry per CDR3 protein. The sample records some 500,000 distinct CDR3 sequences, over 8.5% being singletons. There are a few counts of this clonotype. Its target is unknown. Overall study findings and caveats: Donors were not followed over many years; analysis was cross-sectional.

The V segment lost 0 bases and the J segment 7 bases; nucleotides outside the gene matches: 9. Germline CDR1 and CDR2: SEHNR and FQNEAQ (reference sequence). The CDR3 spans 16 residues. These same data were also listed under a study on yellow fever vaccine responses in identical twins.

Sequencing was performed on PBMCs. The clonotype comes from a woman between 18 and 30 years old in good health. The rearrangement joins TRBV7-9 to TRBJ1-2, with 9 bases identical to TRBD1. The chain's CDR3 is CASSLALQGAAAGYTF. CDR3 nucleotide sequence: TGTGCCAGCAGCTTAGCTTTACAGGGGGCGGCGGCTGGCTACACCTTC. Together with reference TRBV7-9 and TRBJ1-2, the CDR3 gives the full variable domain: DTGVSQNPRHKITKRGQNVTFRCDPISEHNRLYWYRQTLGQGPEFLTYFQNEAQLEKSRLLSDRFSAERPKGSFSTLEIQRTEQGDSAMYLCASSLALQGAAAGYTFGSGTRLTVV.